This T cell receptor beta chain was recorded in a study of PD-1 blockade in classical Hodgkin lymphoma. Study-level findings and limits: For complete responders, baseline diversity was comparable to that of newly diagnosed patients. Later analyses included only patients treated at least 1 year post-ASCT.

This CDR3 is 14 amino acids long. Germline CDR1 reads SNHLY; CDR2 reads FYNNEI. V lost 9 bases, J lost 3 bases, and 15 bases lay in between. A note on this clone: Its specificity is not known.

Relapse after autologous stem cell transplantation occurred in every patient, and brentuximab vedotin exposure varied. Sequencing used immunoSEQ multiplex PCR; TCRdb keeps in-frame clones, though not all of them. The table lists around 99,000 clones, 75% to 85% of them singletons. The chain is built from TRBV2 and TRBJ1-5; D remains ambiguous. This material consisted of peripheral blood mononuclear cells (PBMCs), taken before the second cycle of nivolumab. The sequence came from a human donor with classical Hodgkin lymphoma. The CDR3 DNA reads as TGTGCCAGTACTGGCCCCGTGGACAATCAGCCCCAGCATTTT. Protein sequence: CASTGPVDNQPQHF. Filled out from reference TRBV2 and TRBJ1-5, the complete variable domain reads EPEVTQTPSHQVTQMGQEVILRCVPISNHLYFYWYRQILGQKVEFLVSFYNNEISEKSEIFDDQFSVERPDGSNFTLKIRSTKLEDSAMYFCASTGPVDNQPQHFGDGTRLSIL.